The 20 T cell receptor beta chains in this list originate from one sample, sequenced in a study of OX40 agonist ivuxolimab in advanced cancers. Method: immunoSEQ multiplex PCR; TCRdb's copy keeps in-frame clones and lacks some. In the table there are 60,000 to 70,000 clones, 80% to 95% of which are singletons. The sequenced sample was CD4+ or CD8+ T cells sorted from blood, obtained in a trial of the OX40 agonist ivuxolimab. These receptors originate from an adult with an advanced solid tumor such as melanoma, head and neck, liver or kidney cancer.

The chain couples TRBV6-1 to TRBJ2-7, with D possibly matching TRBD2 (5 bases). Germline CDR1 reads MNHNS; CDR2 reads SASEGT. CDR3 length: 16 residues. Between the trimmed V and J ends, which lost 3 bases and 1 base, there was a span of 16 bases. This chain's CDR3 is CASSEFLLGVSYEQYF. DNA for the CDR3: TGTGCCAGCAGTGAGTTTCTTTTGGGAGTTTCCTACGAGCAGTACTTC.

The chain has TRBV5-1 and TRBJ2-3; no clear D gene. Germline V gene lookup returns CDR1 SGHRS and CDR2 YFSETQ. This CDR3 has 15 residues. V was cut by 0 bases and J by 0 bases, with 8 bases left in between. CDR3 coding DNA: TGCGCCAGCAGCTTGGAGCAGGCTAGCACAGATACGCAGTATTTT. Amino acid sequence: CASSLEQASTDTQYF.

DNA for the CDR3: TGTGCCAGCAGCCCCAGTAGGGACAGGGGCTACGAGCAGTACTTC. It specifies CASSPSRDRGYEQYF. V gene TRBV25-1 combines with J gene TRBJ2-7; 10 bases line up with TRBD1. Trimming removed 6 bases from V and 3 bases from J; junction bases left unmatched: 8. The CDR3 totals 15 residues. Germline V gives CDR1 MGHDK, CDR2 SYGVNS.

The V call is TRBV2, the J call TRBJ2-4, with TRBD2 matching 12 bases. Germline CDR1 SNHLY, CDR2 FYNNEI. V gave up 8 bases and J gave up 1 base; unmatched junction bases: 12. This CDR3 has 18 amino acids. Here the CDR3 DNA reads TGTGCCAGCGGCGTAGGGTCTAGCGGGAGGGCGGCCAAAAACATTCAGTACTTC. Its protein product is CASGVGSSGRAAKNIQYF.

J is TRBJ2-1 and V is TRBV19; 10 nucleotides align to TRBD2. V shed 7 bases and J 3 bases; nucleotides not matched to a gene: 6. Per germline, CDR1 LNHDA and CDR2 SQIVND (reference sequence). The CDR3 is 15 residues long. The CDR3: CASTPSGSFYNEQFF. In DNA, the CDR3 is TGTGCCAGTACCCCTAGCGGGAGCTTCTACAATGAGCAGTTCTTC.

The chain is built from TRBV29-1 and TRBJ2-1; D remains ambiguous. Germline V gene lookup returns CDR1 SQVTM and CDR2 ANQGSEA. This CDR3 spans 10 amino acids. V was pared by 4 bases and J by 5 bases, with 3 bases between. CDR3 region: CSVGDNEQFF. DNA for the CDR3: TGCAGCGTTGGAGACAATGAGCAGTTCTTC.

The CDR3 region is CSVENGEGETQYF. Written as DNA, the CDR3 is TGCAGCGTTGAAAACGGGGAGGGCGAGACCCAGTACTTC. This chain joins TRBV29-1 and TRBJ2-5; 7 bases are shared with TRBD2. This CDR3 is 13 amino acids long. V gave up 2 bases and J gave up 5 bases; unmatched junction bases: 5. Looked up from germline, CDR1 is SQVTM and CDR2 is ANQGSEA.

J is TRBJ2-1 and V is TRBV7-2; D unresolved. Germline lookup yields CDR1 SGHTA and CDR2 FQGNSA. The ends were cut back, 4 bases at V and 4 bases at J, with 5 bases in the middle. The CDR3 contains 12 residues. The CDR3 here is CASSSPYNEQFF. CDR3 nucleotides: TGTGCCAGCAGCTCTCCTTACAATGAGCAGTTCTTC.

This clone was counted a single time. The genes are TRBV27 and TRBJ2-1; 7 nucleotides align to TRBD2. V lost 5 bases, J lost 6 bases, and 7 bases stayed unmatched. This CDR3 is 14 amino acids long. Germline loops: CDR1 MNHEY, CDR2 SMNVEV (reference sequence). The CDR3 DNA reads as TGTGCCAGCAGTCCCGGACTAGTTTTCAATGAGCAGTTCTTC. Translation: CASSPGLVFNEQFF.

DNA for the CDR3: TGTGCCAGTAGTATATCGGGGTACGGGACCGGGGAGCTGTTTTTT. Amino acids: CASSISGYGTGELFF. V is TRBV19 and J is TRBJ2-2; perhaps TRBD2 as D (5 bases). This CDR3 is built from 15 residues. Germline CDR1 LNHDA, CDR2 SQIVND (reference sequence). V was cut by 2 bases and J by 5 bases, with 12 bases left in between.

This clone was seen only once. The CDR3 spells CASSVGLTTEQFF. CDR3 coding DNA: TGTGCCAGCAGCGTAGGGCTAACCACGGAGCAGTTCTTC. The rearrangement joins TRBV9 to TRBJ2-1; no clear D gene. The CDR3 is 13 residues long. CDR1 is SGDLS and CDR2 is YYNGEE in the germline V gene. With 0 bases removed from V and 10 bases from J, the gap between germline ends came to 11 bases.

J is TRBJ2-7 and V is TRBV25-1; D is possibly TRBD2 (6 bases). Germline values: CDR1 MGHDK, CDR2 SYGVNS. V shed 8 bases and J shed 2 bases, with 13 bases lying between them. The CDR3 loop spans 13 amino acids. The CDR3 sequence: CASSGTGAYEQYF. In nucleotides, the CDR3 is TGTGCCAGCTCGGGGACTGGGGCCTACGAGCAGTACTTC.

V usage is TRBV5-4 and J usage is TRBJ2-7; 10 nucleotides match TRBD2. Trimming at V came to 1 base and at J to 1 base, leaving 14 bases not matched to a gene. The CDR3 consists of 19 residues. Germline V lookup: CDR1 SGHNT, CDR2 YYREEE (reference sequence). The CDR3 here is CASSLFGLAGVYRSYEQYF. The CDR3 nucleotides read TGTGCCAGCAGCTTGTTTGGCCTAGCGGGAGTCTACCGGTCCTACGAGCAGTACTTC.

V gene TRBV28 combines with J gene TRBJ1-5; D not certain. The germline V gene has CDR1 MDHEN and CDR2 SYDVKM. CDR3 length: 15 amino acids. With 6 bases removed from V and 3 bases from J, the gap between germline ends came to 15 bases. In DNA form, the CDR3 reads TGTGCCAGCAGCATGACCGCCTCAAACAATCAGCCCCAGCATTTT. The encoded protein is CASSMTASNNQPQHF.

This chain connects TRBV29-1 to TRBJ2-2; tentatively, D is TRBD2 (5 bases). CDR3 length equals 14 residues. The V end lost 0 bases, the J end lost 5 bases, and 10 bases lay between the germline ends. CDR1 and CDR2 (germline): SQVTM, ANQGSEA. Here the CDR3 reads CSVEDLGDTGELFF. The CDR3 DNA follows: TGCAGCGTTGAAGATCTGGGAGATACCGGGGAGCTGTTTTTT.

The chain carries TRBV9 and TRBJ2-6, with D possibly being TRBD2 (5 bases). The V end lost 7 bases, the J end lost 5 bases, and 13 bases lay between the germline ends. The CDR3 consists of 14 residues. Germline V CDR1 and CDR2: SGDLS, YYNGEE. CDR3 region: CASPRSTRANVLTF. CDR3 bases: TGTGCCAGCCCCCGGTCGACTAGGGCCAACGTCCTGACTTTC.

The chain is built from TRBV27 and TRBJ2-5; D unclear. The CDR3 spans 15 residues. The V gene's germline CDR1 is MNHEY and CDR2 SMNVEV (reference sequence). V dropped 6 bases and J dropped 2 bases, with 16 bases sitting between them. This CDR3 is CASSQRASTQETQYF. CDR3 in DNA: TGTGCCAGCAGCCAACGGGCTTCGACGCAAGAGACCCAGTACTTC.

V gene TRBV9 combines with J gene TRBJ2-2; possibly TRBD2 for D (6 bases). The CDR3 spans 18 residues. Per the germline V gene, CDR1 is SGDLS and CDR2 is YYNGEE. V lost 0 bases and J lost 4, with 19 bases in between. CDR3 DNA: TGTGCCAGCAGCGTAGGTTCGCGAGAGACTAGGGTCACCGGGGAGCTGTTTTTT. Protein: CASSVGSRETRVTGELFF.

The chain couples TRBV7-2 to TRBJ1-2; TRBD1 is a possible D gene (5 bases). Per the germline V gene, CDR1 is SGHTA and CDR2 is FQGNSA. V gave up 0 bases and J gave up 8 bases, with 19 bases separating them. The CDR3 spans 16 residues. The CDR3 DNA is TGTGCCAGCAGCTTAGCTGTTTATGGGCAGGGAGGCGGCTACACCTTC. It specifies CASSLAVYGQGGGYTF.

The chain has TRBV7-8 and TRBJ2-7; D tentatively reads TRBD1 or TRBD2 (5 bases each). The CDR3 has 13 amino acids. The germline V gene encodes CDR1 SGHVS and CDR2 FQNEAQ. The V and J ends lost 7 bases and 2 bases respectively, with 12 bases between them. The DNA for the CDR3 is TGTGCCAGCACAACAGGAGGCACCTACGAGCAGTACTTC. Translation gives CASTTGGTYEQYF.